These 7 T cell receptor beta chains were all obtained from the same sample, sequenced in a study of blood T cells in healthy people across ages. A J-beta primer mix and a sample-barcoded 5' primer were used in a second PCR of about 7 to 12 cycles. TCRdb re-derived calls from the 5' RACE reads in MiXCR, one entry per CDR3 protein. The sample holds 450,000 to 600,000 distinct CDR3 sequences; around a quarter are singletons and the top ten take over 3.5%. Another study also made use of these data, one on T cells of mothers and their children.

Sequencing was performed on blood. The receptors shown here come from a boy aged 2 to 10 in good health.

The chain has TRBV5-6 and TRBJ2-3, with 11 bases fitting TRBD2. The length of the CDR3 is 14 residues. The V gene end was trimmed by 4 bases and the J gene end by 6 bases; junction bases not matched to a gene: 4. Germline V gives CDR1 SGHDT, CDR2 YYEEEE. CDR3: CASSAGLAVDTQYF. The CDR3, as DNA: TGTGCCAGCAGCGCGGGACTAGCGGTGGATACGCAGTATTTT.

The chain joins TRBV20-1 to TRBJ2-7; D gene ambiguous. The end of the DNA is better explained by TRBJ2-5, so the J call may be wrong. This CDR3 region has 12 residues. The germline V gene encodes CDR1 DFQATT and CDR2 SNEGSKA (reference sequence). The CDR3 bases are TGCAGTGCTAGAACAGCCGGAGAGACCCAGTACTTC. This gives the protein CSARTAGETQYF.

This clonotype has at least ten counts. V and J are TRBV29-1 and TRBJ2-7; 10 bases agree with TRBD2. Trimming at V came to 7 bases and at J to 0 bases, leaving 3 bases not matched to a gene. The CDR3 covers 13 residues. Germline CDR1 and CDR2: SQVTM and ANQGSEA. CDR3: CSGRTSGSYEQYF. In nucleotides, the CDR3 is TGCAGCGGCCGGACTAGCGGCTCCTACGAGCAGTACTTC.

This clonotype was detected ten times or more. The CDR3, as DNA: TGTGCCATCAGTGAAGGGGCCCCTCAAGAGACCCAGTACTTC. The encoded protein is CAISEGAPQETQYF. The chain carries TRBV10-3 and TRBJ2-5, with D possibly matching TRBD1 (5 bases). The germline V and J ends were trimmed by 3 bases and 2 bases, with 10 bases remaining between them. Looked up from germline, CDR1 is ENHRY and CDR2 is SYGVKD. CDR3 size: 14 residues.

This clonotype was counted between two and nine times. The rearrangement joins TRBV7-8 to TRBJ2-1; a weak D match, TRBD2 (6 bases). The CDR3 is made up of 15 amino acids. From germline, CDR1 is SGHVS and CDR2 FQNEAQ. The V and J ends lost 2 bases and 4 bases respectively, with 12 bases between them. CDR3 bases: TGTGCCAGCAGCTTAACGAAACGGGGGTACAATGAGCAGTTCTTC. Amino acids: CASSLTKRGYNEQFF.

This clonotype was seen a handful of times. The V and J genes are TRBV2 and TRBJ1-2; 9 nucleotides line up with TRBD1. V lost 3 bases to trimming and J lost 4 bases; unmatched junction nucleotides: 3. Germline lookup yields CDR1 SNHLY and CDR2 FYNNEI. The CDR3 is 14 amino acids. This chain's CDR3 is CASSETGGSYGYTF. CDR3 coding DNA: TGTGCCAGCAGTGAGACAGGGGGATCCTATGGCTACACCTTC.

The chain recombines TRBV10-3 with TRBJ2-5, with TRBD2 identical over 10 bases. This CDR3 has 19 residues. Trimming took 3 bases from V and 4 from J; bases not matched to a gene: 17. CDR1 and CDR2 (germline): ENHRY, SYGVKD. The CDR3: CAISDPLSLAGEAGETQYF. CDR3 DNA sequence: TGTGCCATCAGTGACCCGTTGAGTCTAGCGGGAGAGGCTGGAGAGACCCAGTACTTC.